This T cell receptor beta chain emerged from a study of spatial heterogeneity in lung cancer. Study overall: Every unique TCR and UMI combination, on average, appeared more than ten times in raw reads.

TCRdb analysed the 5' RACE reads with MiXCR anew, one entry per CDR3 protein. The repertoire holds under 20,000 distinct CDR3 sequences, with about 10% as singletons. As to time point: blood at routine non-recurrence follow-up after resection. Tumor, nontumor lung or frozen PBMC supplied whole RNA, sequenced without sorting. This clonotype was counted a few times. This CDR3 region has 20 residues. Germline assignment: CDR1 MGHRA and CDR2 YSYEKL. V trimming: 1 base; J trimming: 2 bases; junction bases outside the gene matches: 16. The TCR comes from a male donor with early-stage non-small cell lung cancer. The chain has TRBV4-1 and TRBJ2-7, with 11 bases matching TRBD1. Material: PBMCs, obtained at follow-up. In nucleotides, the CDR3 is TGCGCCAGCAGCCAAGTCGCGGACAGGGGGCTCTACCCCTCCACCTACGAGCAGTACTTC. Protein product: CASSQVADRGLYPSTYEQYF.